One sample yielded the 8 T cell receptor beta chains listed below, sequenced in a study of molecular identifiers for immune sequencing clone quantification (dated by TCRdb to the late 2010s). The library relied on PCR. The listed sequencing device is NextSeq 500. TCRdb reprocessed the public reads (quality trimming at Q25 with fastp, clone calling with MiXCR) and kept in-frame beta chains. Each record represents a unique CDR3 protein, reported with the most common genes and DNA among its rows. This sample holds some 680,000 distinct CDR3 sequences; less than 30% were observed only once. Together, the top ten hold 0.7% to 0.95% of the sample. Specimen: naive CD8+ T cells from blood, with Jurkat cell RNA spiked in. Per the publication, the cell subset or site label means: FACS-sorted CD8+CD4-CCR7+CD45RA+ naive T cells. The receptors come from a human donor in good health. Some libraries in this study had Jurkat cell RNA spiked in.

The chain recombines TRBV19 with TRBJ2-7; D possibly corresponds to TRBD1 (5 bases). Per germline, CDR1 LNHDA and CDR2 SQIVND (reference sequence). The CDR3 runs to 14 residues. Trimming pared 6 bases from V and 5 bases from J, leaving 17 bases between. The CDR3 DNA reads as TGTGCCAGTAGCCAATGGGGCAGGGCGGACGAGCAGTACTTC. Translating gives CASSQWGRADEQYF.

This clonotype was counted at least ten times. V is TRBV7-9 and J is TRBJ1-5; D uncertain. V gave up 5 bases and J gave up 4 bases, with 6 bases separating them. Per the germline V gene, CDR1 is SEHNR and CDR2 is FQNEAQ (reference sequence). The CDR3 has 12 residues. CDR3 in amino acids: CASSHINQPQHF. CDR3 DNA: TGTGCCAGCAGCCACATTAATCAGCCCCAGCATTTT.

The sample holds many counts of this clonotype. V is TRBV4-3 and J is TRBJ2-7; tentative D call: TRBD1 (6 bases). CDR3 length: 15 residues. Germline CDR1 reads LGHNA; CDR2 reads YSLEER. The V gene lost 1 base and the J gene lost 6 bases, with 16 bases spanning the gap. The CDR3 protein is CASSQVAGEFGEQYF. The CDR3 DNA reads TGCGCCAGCAGCCAAGTGGCAGGGGAGTTTGGCGAGCAGTACTTC.

The J gene is TRBJ2-7, the V gene TRBV10-3; 8 bases line up with TRBD2. The germline gives CDR1 ENHRY, CDR2 SYGVKD. The CDR3 is made up of 16 amino acids. V trimming: 3 bases; J trimming: 3 bases; junction bases outside the gene matches: 10. The CDR3 here is CAISDPGLADDYEQYF. For the CDR3, the DNA is TGTGCCATCAGTGATCCCGGACTAGCTGACGACTACGAGCAGTACTTC.

This clonotype was counted between two and nine times. The gene calls are TRBV9 and TRBJ2-5, with TRBD2 identical over 7 bases. The germline gives CDR1 SGDLS, CDR2 YYNGEE. The CDR3 is 15 amino acids. Losses at the gene ends were 0 bases for V and 2 bases for J; bases not matched to a gene: 4. CDR3 in amino acids: CASSVGASGQETQYF. CDR3 nucleotide sequence: TGTGCCAGCAGCGTAGGGGCTAGCGGACAAGAGACCCAGTACTTC. Looking up the rest from reference TRBV9 and TRBJ2-5 gives the full variable domain: DSGVTQTPKHLITATGQRVTLRCSPRSGDLSVYWYQQSLDQGLQFLIQYYNGEERAKGNILERFSAQQFPDLHSELNLSSLELGDSALYFCASSVGASGQETQYFGPGTRLLVL.

There are a few counts of this clonotype. This sequence joins TRBV6-2 or TRBV6-3 and TRBJ2-1; TRBD2 matches 12 bases. This CDR3 comprises 16 residues. CDR1 and CDR2 (germline): MNHEY, SVGEGT. V lost 2 bases and J lost 3; bases outside the gene matches: 2. CDR3 bases: TGTGCCAGCAGTTACCCGACTAGCGGGAGCTACAATGAGCAGTTCTTC. Its translation is CASSYPTSGSYNEQFF.

This clonotype was seen ten or more times. The rearrangement uses TRBV9 and TRBJ1-4; 8 bases line up with TRBD1. Germline-derived CDR1 and CDR2 are SGDLS and YYNGEE. V gave up 4 bases and J gave up 5 bases; unmatched junction bases: 7. The CDR3 is 15 residues long. The CDR3 coding sequence is TGTGCCAGCAGCTCCAGGACAGGGATAAATGAAAAACTGTTTTTT. Translated, it gives CASSSRTGINEKLFF.

This rearrangement joins TRBV20-1 to TRBJ2-7; 8 nucleotides match TRBD1. V lost 4 bases to trimming and J lost 2 bases; unmatched junction nucleotides: 10. Germline CDR1 and CDR2: DFQATT and SNEGSKA (reference sequence). The CDR3 sequence is 15 residues long. CDR3 in DNA: TGCAGTGCTACACCCTTGACAGGGGTGGCCTACGAGCAGTACTTC. Amino acid sequence: CSATPLTGVAYEQYF.